The next 18 T cell receptor beta chains were all read from a single sample in a study of blood T cell repertoires in COVID-19. Profiling relied on immunoSEQ multiplex PCR, and the TCRdb table lists in-frame clones only, not all of them. Found here are about 60,000 clones, about nine tenths of them singletons; the top ten hold around 10%. The sequenced sample consisted of peripheral blood. Every receptor here comes from a human donor with acute or convalescent COVID-19. The donor label of this sample is uncertain.

This chain joins TRBV20-1 and TRBJ2-1; D not resolved. CDR1 and CDR2 (germline): DFQATT, SNEGSKA (reference sequence). This CDR3 is 11 amino acids long. The V end was cut by 7 bases, the J end by 3 bases, with 7 bases between. The CDR3 sequence: CSVLRYNEQFF. The CDR3 bases are TGCAGTGTACTGCGCTACAATGAGCAGTTCTTC.

This chain links TRBV21-1 with TRBJ2-3; the table assigns TRBD2, which was not confirmed against the DNA. TRBV21-1 is labeled a pseudogene. CDR3 length: 16 residues. The CDR3: CASSKRAGGPADTQYF. The CDR3 DNA follows: TGTGCCAGCAGCAAGCGCGCGGGGGGGCCGGCAGATACGCAGTATTTT.

The J gene is TRBJ2-2, the V gene TRBV9; 7 nucleotides agree with TRBD2. CDR1 is SGDLS, CDR2 YYNGEE, per germline. The CDR3 loop spans 13 amino acids. The junction had 6 bases not matched to a gene; V was cut back by 7 bases and J by 6 bases. The CDR3 bases are TGTGCCAGCGCGGGACTACCTCCCGGGGAGCTGTTTTTT. Protein: CASAGLPPGELFF.

The chain uses TRBV16 and TRBJ1-4; 8 bases are shared with TRBD1. This CDR3 region has 18 residues. The trim removed 0 bases at V and 2 bases at J, leaving 8 bases unmatched. CDR1 and CDR2 from the germline V gene are KGHSY and FQNENV. CDR3 DNA: TGTGCCAGCAGCCAATCTATGGCAGGGGGCGAGACTAATGAAAAACTGTTTTTT. Its protein is CASSQSMAGGETNEKLFF.

This chain links TRBV7-2 with TRBJ1-1; no clear D gene. Trimming removed 6 bases at V and 3 bases at J, with 8 bases between. The CDR3 extends over 12 amino acids. Germline V lookup: CDR1 SGHTA, CDR2 FQGNSA. The CDR3 here is CASSIIDTEAFF. The CDR3, as DNA: TGTGCCAGCAGTATTATCGACACTGAAGCTTTCTTT.

The chain is built from TRBV5-6 and TRBJ2-1, with 12 bases aligning to TRBD2. Germline CDR1 reads SGHDT; CDR2 reads YYEEEE. V lost 4 bases, J lost 4 bases, and 6 bases stayed unmatched. The CDR3 runs to 16 residues. CDR3 in amino acids: CASSAGTSGLYNEQFF. CDR3 sequence (DNA): TGTGCCAGCAGCGCCGGGACTAGCGGGTTATACAATGAGCAGTTCTTC.

This clone was seen a handful of times. This chain links TRBV3-1 (or the pseudogene TRBV3-2) with TRBJ1-3, with a weak D call TRBD1 (5 bases). V was trimmed by 2 bases and J by 1 base, leaving 12 bases between them. CDR3 size: 16 residues. Per the germline V gene, CDR1 is LGHDT and CDR2 is YNNKEL (reference sequence). This CDR3 reads CASSQTAGGSGNTIYF. CDR3 nucleotides: TGTGCCAGCAGCCAAACCGCCGGGGGTTCTGGAAACACCATATATTTT.

The CDR3 bases are TGTGCCAGCAGTGATCAGGGATGGCACTCACCCCTCCACTTT. It codes for CASSDQGWHSPLHF. The chain employs TRBV6-1 and TRBJ1-6; D may be TRBD1 (5 bases). The CDR3 is 14 amino acids. Germline V gene lookup returns CDR1 MNHNS and CDR2 SASEGT. Trimming shortened V by 3 bases and J by 10 bases, and 13 bases separated the two germline ends.

The chain has TRBV2 and TRBJ2-2; TRBD1 aligns across 8 bases. Looked up from germline, CDR1 is SNHLY and CDR2 is FYNNEI. With 6 bases clipped from V and 0 bases from J, the junction kept 6 bases outside the gene matches. The CDR3 consists of 16 residues. Here the CDR3 reads CASRQGAFANTGELFF. The CDR3 coding sequence is TGTGCCAGCAGGCAGGGGGCGTTCGCGAACACCGGGGAGCTGTTTTTT.

The gene calls are TRBV7-2 and TRBJ2-5; D not resolved. There are 13 residues in the CDR3. V was pared by 1 base and J by 2 bases, with 5 bases between. Germline V gene sequence: CDR1 SGHTA, CDR2 FQGNSA. This chain's CDR3 is CASSLGGQETQYF. Here the CDR3 DNA reads TGTGCCAGCAGCTTAGGCGGACAAGAGACCCAGTACTTC.

In its sample, this clone was seen once. This chain connects TRBV9 to TRBJ2-5, with 11 bases matching TRBD2. Losses at the gene ends were 0 bases for V and 13 bases for J; bases not matched to a gene: 8. Per germline, CDR1 SGDLS and CDR2 YYNGEE. This CDR3 contains 14 residues. CDR3 amino acids: CASSVDPSGGPLYF. The CDR3 DNA reads as TGTGCCAGCAGCGTAGACCCTAGCGGGGGGCCTCTGTACTTC.

The chain is built from TRBV6-5 and TRBJ2-2; TRBD1 aligns across 9 bases. The CDR3 sequence is 15 residues long. Germline CDR1 is MNHEY and CDR2 is SVGAGI. With 7 bases clipped from V and 2 bases from J, the junction kept 5 bases outside the gene matches. CDR3 nucleotide sequence: TGTGCCAGCAAGGGGGGACAGGGAAACACCGGGGAGCTGTTTTTT. This sequence encodes CASKGGQGNTGELFF.

This sequence joins TRBV19 and TRBJ2-5, with D perhaps TRBD1 (6 bases). Germline assignment: CDR1 LNHDA and CDR2 SQIVND (reference sequence). The ends were cut back, 3 bases at V and 5 bases at J, with 19 bases in the middle. The CDR3 sequence is 16 residues long. CDR3 nucleotides: TGTGCCAGTAGTATGGGGGCAGGTACTACTCGGGAGACCCAGTACTTC. Encoded protein: CASSMGAGTTRETQYF.

The V call is TRBV29-1, the J call TRBJ1-2, with TRBD1 matching 8 bases. CDR1 SQVTM and CDR2 ANQGSEA come from the germline V gene. Trimming at V came to 4 bases and at J to 4 bases, leaving 8 bases not matched to a gene. This CDR3 is 14 amino acids long. The CDR3 DNA reads as TGCAGCGTTGGATCACAGGGGGTGGGCTATGGCTACACCTTC. It encodes CSVGSQGVGYGYTF.

The chain joins TRBV2 to TRBJ1-4, with TRBD1 matching 9 bases. V lost 8 bases, J lost 4 bases, and 2 bases stayed unmatched. In germline, CDR1 is SNHLY, CDR2 FYNNEI. The length of the CDR3 is 13 residues. The CDR3 protein is CASEGQGNEKLFF. The DNA of the CDR3 is TGTGCCAGCGAGGGACAGGGTAATGAAAAACTGTTTTTT.

The J gene is TRBJ2-1, the V gene TRBV11-2; possible D gene TRBD1, 6 bases. CDR1 SGHAT and CDR2 FQNNGV come from the germline V gene. Trimming pared 0 bases from V and 7 bases from J, leaving 7 bases between. This CDR3 spans 13 amino acids. CDR3 region: CASSLDRGNEQFF. CDR3 coding DNA: TGTGCCAGCAGCTTAGATAGGGGGAATGAGCAGTTCTTC.

V usage is TRBV18 and J usage is TRBJ1-6; 8 bases line up with TRBD1. From germline, CDR1 is KGHSH and CDR2 LQKENI. The CDR3 contains 18 residues. V was clipped by 3 bases and J by 7 bases; unmatched bases: 14. The CDR3 reads CASSPEAQGGGGNSPLHF. CDR3 nucleotides: TGTGCCAGCTCACCCGAAGCACAGGGGGGTGGAGGAAATTCACCCCTCCACTTT.

This rearrangement joins TRBV29-1 to TRBJ2-7; the match to TRBD1 covers 9 bases. The CDR3 contains 12 residues. Germline loops: CDR1 SQVTM, CDR2 ANQGSEA. The J segment lost 6 bases and the V segment lost 7 bases, leaving 7 bases of the junction unmatched. The CDR3 is CSAFGTGREQYF. CDR3 DNA sequence: TGCAGCGCCTTCGGGACAGGGCGCGAGCAGTACTTC.